This is a list of T cell receptor beta chains from one sample in a study of T cells after yellow fever vaccination. TCRdb fed the 5' RACE reads into MiXCR, producing one record per CDR3 protein. The table lists around 200,000 distinct CDR3 sequences, 9.5% to 11% of them singletons. The sample in question was CD8+ T cells sorted from PBMCs, obtained 15 days after the yellow fever booster vaccination. The receptors shown here come from a man between 18 and 35 years old who received the YFV17D yellow fever vaccine. Both conserved end residues are part of each CDR3. D genes are given only for firm matches. Part of the rows lack a size; the others show once, few, many or a class for expanded clones.

V: TRBV12-3/TRBV12-4
D: NA
J: TRBJ2-5
size: few
DNA: TGTGCCAGCACCACAACGGGTGGGATGGAGACCCAGTACTTC
CDR3: CASTTTGGMETQYF

V: TRBV7-6
D: NA
J: TRBJ1-6
size: NA
DNA: TGTGCCAGCAGCCCAGGCCTTTCACCCCTCCACTTT
CDR3: CASSPGLSPLHF

V: TRBV4-1
D: TRBD2
J: TRBJ2-7
size: NA
DNA: TGCGCCAGCAGCGCTCGAGCGGGGAGCTCCTACGAGCAGTACTTC
CDR3: CASSARAGSSYEQYF

V: TRBV20-1
D: TRBD2
J: TRBJ2-1
size: many
DNA: TGCAGTGCCACGATTAGGACTAGCCCCAATGAGCAGTTCTTC
CDR3: CSATIRTSPNEQFF

V: TRBV10-3
D: TRBD1
J: TRBJ2-3
size: few
DNA: TGTGCCATCAGTGATAGGACAGGGGTGGGCACAGATACGCAGTATTTT
CDR3: CAISDRTGVGTDTQYF

V: TRBV10-3
D: TRBD1
J: TRBJ1-2
size: NA
DNA: TGTGCCATCGGAGGGGACAGGGACGAATATGGCTACACCTTC
CDR3: CAIGGDRDEYGYTF

V: TRBV6-5
D: NA
J: TRBJ1-6
size: few
DNA: TGTGCCAGCAGACGGGACGGCTATTCACCCCTCCACTTT
CDR3: CASRRDGYSPLHF

V: TRBV29-1
D: NA
J: TRBJ2-1
size: NA
DNA: TGCAGCGTTGAACTGGCGGGGGCCTCCTACAATGAGCAGTTCTTC
CDR3: CSVELAGASYNEQFF

V: TRBV11-2
D: NA
J: TRBJ2-3
size: NA
DNA: TGTGCCAGCATCGAATTGGGACTTACCGGAGATACGCAGTATTTT
CDR3: CASIELGLTGDTQYF

V: TRBV4-1
D: NA
J: TRBJ2-2
size: NA
DNA: TGCGCCAGCAGCCAAGATCAAGGGTCCGGGGAGCTGTTTTTT
CDR3: CASSQDQGSGELFF

V: TRBV6-2/TRBV6-3
D: NA
J: TRBJ1-6
size: NA
DNA: TGTGCCAGCAGTTGGCAGGGACTGGATTCACCCCTCCACTTT
CDR3: CASSWQGLDSPLHF

V: TRBV19
D: TRBD1
J: TRBJ1-2
size: few
DNA: TGTGCCAGTAGTATCTCTCACAGGGGATATGGCTACACCTTC
CDR3: CASSISHRGYGYTF

V: TRBV7-8
D: NA
J: TRBJ2-3
size: NA
DNA: TGTGCCAGCAGTGCCGGGGGCGCGGGTCCACCCTTCACAGATACGCAGTATTTT
CDR3: CASSAGGAGPPFTDTQYF

V: TRBV28
D: NA
J: TRBJ2-3
size: NA
DNA: TGTGCCAGCAGTTTATATCTCGGCAGTGGGGATACGCAGTATTTT
CDR3: CASSLYLGSGDTQYF

V: TRBV12-3/TRBV12-4
D: TRBD2
J: TRBJ2-5
size: NA
DNA: TGTGCCAGCAGGCCTAGCGGCCAAGAGACCCAGTACTTC
CDR3: CASRPSGQETQYF

V: TRBV4-1
D: TRBD2
J: TRBJ2-7
size: NA
DNA: TGCGCCAGCAGCCAAGAGTCGCGGGGGGCCGGATACGAGCAGTACTTC
CDR3: CASSQESRGAGYEQYF

V: TRBV15
D: NA
J: TRBJ1-2
size: few
DNA: TGTGCCACCAGCAGAGAAAGAGGCTATGGCTACACCTTC
CDR3: CATSRERGYGYTF

V: TRBV20-1
D: TRBD1
J: TRBJ1-6
size: few
DNA: TGCAGTGCTAGAGATTGGAGGGGGCTTGGTTTAAGCTCCTATAATTCACCCCTCCACTTT
CDR3: CSARDWRGLGLSSYNSPLHF

V: TRBV4-1
D: NA
J: TRBJ2-5
size: NA
DNA: TGCGCCAGCAGCCAAGTTTCAAGCGGGTGGGAGACCCAGTACTTC
CDR3: CASSQVSSGWETQYF

V: TRBV12-3/TRBV12-4
D: NA
J: TRBJ1-1
size: NA
DNA: TGTGCCAGCAGTACCTACAGGGCGAGTGAAGCTTTCTTT
CDR3: CASSTYRASEAFF

V: TRBV7-9
D: NA
J: TRBJ1-3
size: few
DNA: TGTGCCAGCAGCTTAGTGGGGACTGGAAACACCATATATTTT
CDR3: CASSLVGTGNTIYF

V: TRBV6-5
D: NA
J: TRBJ1-2
size: NA
DNA: TGTGCCAGCAGTTACTCGGACCGGGGCCCAGACTATGGCTACACCTTC
CDR3: CASSYSDRGPDYGYTF

V: TRBV4-1
D: TRBD1
J: TRBJ2-7
size: few
DNA: TGCGCCAGCAGCCAAGATTTGGCAGGGGGCTACTACGAGCAGTACTTC
CDR3: CASSQDLAGGYYEQYF